A selection of T cell receptor beta chains follows, all from one sample in a study of CXCR3-negative and CXCR3-positive naive CD8 T cells. No DNA is given; TCRdb re-called the 5' RACE reads and lists each CDR3 protein once. The sample includes 35,000 to 45,000 distinct CDR3 sequences. Specimen: naive CXCR3- CD8+ T cells from blood. These receptors all come from a human donor in good health. Some clones in this sample may be carry-over from other donors' samples. Both conserved end residues are part of each CDR3. The listing skips clone size in some rows; elsewhere it reads once, few, many or a size class.

j_gene,v_gene,abundance,CDR3aa
TRBJ2-3,TRBV20-1,NA,CSARDTLIDTQYF
TRBJ2-7,TRBV7-2,NA,CASSSRTVNSYEQYF
TRBJ2-1,TRBV5-6,NA,CASRMDRGREFF
TRBJ2-7,TRBV4-1,NA,CASSQEKTAPSYEQYF
TRBJ2-1,TRBV7-9,NA,CASSGAGSSYNEQFF
TRBJ2-7,TRBV6-5,NA,CASSYYGTGSYEQYF
TRBJ1-1,TRBV7-3,NA,CASSATGENTEAFF
TRBJ2-7,TRBV14,NA,CASSPSFGHYEQYF
TRBJ2-1,TRBV20-1,NA,CSAREIPSNRDNEQFF
TRBJ1-1,TRBV6-2/TRBV6-3,NA,CASSLTQVFTEAFF
TRBJ2-7,TRBV7-9,NA,CASSFEGGYEQYF
TRBJ2-7,TRBV28,NA,CASSLKGGRWEQYF
TRBJ2-1,TRBV4-3,NA,CASRRDREVSYNEQFF
TRBJ1-5,TRBV7-7,NA,CASSLPGPANQPQHF
TRBJ2-3,TRBV29-1,medium-sized,CSVEGTSGSPSTDTQYF
TRBJ2-2,TRBV7-2,NA,CASSLVYQNTGELFF
TRBJ2-7,TRBV6-6,NA,CASSYSRGESSYEQYF
TRBJ2-7,TRBV28,NA,CASSLFPQSLAYEQYF
TRBJ2-5,TRBV15,NA,CATSREGGEETQYF
TRBJ1-1,TRBV12-3/TRBV12-4,NA,CASSLSGGGLEAFF
TRBJ2-1,TRBV12-3/TRBV12-4,NA,CASSLPLAGARNNEQFF
TRBJ2-7,TRBV7-2,NA,CASSAPYSYEQYF
TRBJ2-1,TRBV29-1,NA,CSVDDQGSASYFYNEQFF
TRBJ1-1,TRBV7-9,NA,CASSLVLDTEAFF
TRBJ1-2,TRBV27,NA,CASSLWVGQGVHGYTF
TRBJ1-1,TRBV21-1,NA,CASSKAGGRLVNTEAFF
TRBJ1-5,TRBV4-1,NA,CASSQAGLGNQPQHF
TRBJ1-1,TRBV4-3,NA,CASSQQAFSEAFF
TRBJ2-7,TRBV16,NA,CASSPYRGREQYF
TRBJ2-1,TRBV9,NA,CASSETGDSYNEQFF
TRBJ2-2,TRBV7-9,NA,CASSALPGQTNTGELFF
TRBJ2-5,TRBV6-2/TRBV6-3,NA,CASSPGTSGPETQYF
TRBJ2-6,TRBV4-3,NA,CASSQEWDSGANVLTF
TRBJ1-2,TRBV28,NA,CASSAKPRGSNGNYGYTF
TRBJ2-5,TRBV29-1,NA,CSVEESASGGAETQYF
TRBJ2-1,TRBV12-3/TRBV12-4,NA,CASSLMRGDNEQFF
TRBJ1-1,TRBV5-1,NA,CASSLGQGVVAFF
TRBJ2-2,TRBV29-1,NA,CSVEIVAGELFF
TRBJ2-7,TRBV6-4,NA,CASSDSPSGEQYF
TRBJ2-7,TRBV6-2/TRBV6-3,NA,CASSPLGKGEQYF
TRBJ2-7,TRBV28,NA,CASTNHYEQYF
TRBJ2-1,TRBV7-9,NA,CASSYGYEQFF
TRBJ2-2,TRBV7-3,NA,CASSPIVGGTGELFF
TRBJ1-4,TRBV29-1,NA,CSVVVGSKSNEKLFF
TRBJ2-7,TRBV2,NA,CASSEAVIGMGYEQYF
TRBJ1-1,TRBV7-2,NA,CASTLGPGSGTEAFF
TRBJ2-5,TRBV7-6,medium-sized,CASSLAAATIGGTQYF